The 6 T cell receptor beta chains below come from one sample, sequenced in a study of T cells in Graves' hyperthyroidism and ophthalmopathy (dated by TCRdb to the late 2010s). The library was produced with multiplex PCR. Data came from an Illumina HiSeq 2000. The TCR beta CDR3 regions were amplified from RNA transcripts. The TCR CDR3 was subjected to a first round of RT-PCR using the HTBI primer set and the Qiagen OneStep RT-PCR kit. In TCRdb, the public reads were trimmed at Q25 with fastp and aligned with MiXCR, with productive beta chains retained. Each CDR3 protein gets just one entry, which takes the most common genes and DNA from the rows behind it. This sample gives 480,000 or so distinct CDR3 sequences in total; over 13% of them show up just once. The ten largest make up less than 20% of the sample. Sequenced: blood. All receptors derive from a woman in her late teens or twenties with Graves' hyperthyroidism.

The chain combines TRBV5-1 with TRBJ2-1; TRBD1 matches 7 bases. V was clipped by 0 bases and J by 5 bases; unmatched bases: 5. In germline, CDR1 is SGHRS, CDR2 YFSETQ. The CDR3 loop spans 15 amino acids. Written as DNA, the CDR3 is TGCGCCAGCAGCTTGGGACAGGGCCTTAACAATGAGCAGTTCTTC. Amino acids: CASSLGQGLNNEQFF.

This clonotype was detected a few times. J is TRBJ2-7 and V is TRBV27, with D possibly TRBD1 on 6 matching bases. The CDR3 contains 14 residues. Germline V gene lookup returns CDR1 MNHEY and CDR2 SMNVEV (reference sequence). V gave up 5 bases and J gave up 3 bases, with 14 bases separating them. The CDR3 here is CASSQSAQGYEQYV. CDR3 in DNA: TGTGCCAGCAGTCAGTCCGCACAGGGCTACGAGCAGTACGTC.

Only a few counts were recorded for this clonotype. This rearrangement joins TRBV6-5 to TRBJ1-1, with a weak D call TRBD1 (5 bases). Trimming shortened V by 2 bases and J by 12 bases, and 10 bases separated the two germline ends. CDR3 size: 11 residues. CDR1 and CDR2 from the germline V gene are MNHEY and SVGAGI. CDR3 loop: CASSYGGGTFF. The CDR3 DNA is TGTGCCAGCAGTTACGGGGGGGGAACTTTCTTT.

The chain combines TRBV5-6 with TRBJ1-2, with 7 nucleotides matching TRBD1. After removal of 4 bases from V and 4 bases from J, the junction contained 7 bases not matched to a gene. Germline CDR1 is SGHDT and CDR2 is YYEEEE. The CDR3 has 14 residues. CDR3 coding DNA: TGTGCCAGCAGCAGACAGGGTCGACGCTATGGCTACACCTTC. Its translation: CASSRQGRRYGYTF.

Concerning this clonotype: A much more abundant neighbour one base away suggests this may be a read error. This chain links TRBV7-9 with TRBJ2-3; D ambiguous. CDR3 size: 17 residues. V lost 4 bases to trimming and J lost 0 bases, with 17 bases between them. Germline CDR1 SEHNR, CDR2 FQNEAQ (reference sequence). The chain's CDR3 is CASSSRRTCGSTDTQYF. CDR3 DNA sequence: TGTGCCAGCAGCTCTCGCCGAACTTGCGGTAGCACAGATACGCAGTATTTT.

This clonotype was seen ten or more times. CDR3 region: CSATDLQGLEEAFF. The CDR3 coding sequence is TGCAGTGCTACGGACTTACAAGGGTTGGAGGAAGCTTTCTTT. The V call is TRBV20-1, the J call TRBJ1-1, with D unresolved. Germline CDR1 reads DFQATT; CDR2 reads SNEGSKA (reference sequence). V was shortened by 4 bases and J by 8 bases, with 20 bases between the two germline ends. The CDR3 extends over 14 amino acids.